This T cell receptor beta chain emerged from a study of identical twins. Study outcomes and limitations: Models, which agreed with sharing between unrelated individuals, nonetheless underestimated the out-of-frame TCR alpha sharing seen in monozygotic twins. Clonotypes of the beta chain that were abundant in cord blood carried fewer insertions (memory repertoires showed none).

Concerning this clonotype: What it binds is not known.

Unique molecular identifiers were present on cDNA, and template switching added a universal primer site. Each CDR3 protein is one row after TCRdb ran MiXCR on the 5' RACE reads. Of around 340,000 distinct CDR3 sequences listed, 10% to 15% were seen once; the top ten hold roughly 7%. The ends were cut back, 1 base at V and 5 bases at J, with 16 bases in the middle. In germline, CDR1 is SGHDT, CDR2 YYEEEE. The CDR3 runs 16 residues. The same sample was also studied in work on yellow fever vaccine responses in identical twins.

The sequenced sample was CD8+ T cells sorted from blood. This TCR derives from a woman aged 18 to 35 in good health. The V and J genes are TRBV5-6 and TRBJ2-1; D perhaps matches TRBD1 (6 bases). CDR3 in amino acids: CASSLKSWAGDNEQFF. The CDR3 DNA sequence: TGTGCCAGCAGCTTGAAGAGCTGGGCAGGGGACAATGAGCAGTTCTTC.